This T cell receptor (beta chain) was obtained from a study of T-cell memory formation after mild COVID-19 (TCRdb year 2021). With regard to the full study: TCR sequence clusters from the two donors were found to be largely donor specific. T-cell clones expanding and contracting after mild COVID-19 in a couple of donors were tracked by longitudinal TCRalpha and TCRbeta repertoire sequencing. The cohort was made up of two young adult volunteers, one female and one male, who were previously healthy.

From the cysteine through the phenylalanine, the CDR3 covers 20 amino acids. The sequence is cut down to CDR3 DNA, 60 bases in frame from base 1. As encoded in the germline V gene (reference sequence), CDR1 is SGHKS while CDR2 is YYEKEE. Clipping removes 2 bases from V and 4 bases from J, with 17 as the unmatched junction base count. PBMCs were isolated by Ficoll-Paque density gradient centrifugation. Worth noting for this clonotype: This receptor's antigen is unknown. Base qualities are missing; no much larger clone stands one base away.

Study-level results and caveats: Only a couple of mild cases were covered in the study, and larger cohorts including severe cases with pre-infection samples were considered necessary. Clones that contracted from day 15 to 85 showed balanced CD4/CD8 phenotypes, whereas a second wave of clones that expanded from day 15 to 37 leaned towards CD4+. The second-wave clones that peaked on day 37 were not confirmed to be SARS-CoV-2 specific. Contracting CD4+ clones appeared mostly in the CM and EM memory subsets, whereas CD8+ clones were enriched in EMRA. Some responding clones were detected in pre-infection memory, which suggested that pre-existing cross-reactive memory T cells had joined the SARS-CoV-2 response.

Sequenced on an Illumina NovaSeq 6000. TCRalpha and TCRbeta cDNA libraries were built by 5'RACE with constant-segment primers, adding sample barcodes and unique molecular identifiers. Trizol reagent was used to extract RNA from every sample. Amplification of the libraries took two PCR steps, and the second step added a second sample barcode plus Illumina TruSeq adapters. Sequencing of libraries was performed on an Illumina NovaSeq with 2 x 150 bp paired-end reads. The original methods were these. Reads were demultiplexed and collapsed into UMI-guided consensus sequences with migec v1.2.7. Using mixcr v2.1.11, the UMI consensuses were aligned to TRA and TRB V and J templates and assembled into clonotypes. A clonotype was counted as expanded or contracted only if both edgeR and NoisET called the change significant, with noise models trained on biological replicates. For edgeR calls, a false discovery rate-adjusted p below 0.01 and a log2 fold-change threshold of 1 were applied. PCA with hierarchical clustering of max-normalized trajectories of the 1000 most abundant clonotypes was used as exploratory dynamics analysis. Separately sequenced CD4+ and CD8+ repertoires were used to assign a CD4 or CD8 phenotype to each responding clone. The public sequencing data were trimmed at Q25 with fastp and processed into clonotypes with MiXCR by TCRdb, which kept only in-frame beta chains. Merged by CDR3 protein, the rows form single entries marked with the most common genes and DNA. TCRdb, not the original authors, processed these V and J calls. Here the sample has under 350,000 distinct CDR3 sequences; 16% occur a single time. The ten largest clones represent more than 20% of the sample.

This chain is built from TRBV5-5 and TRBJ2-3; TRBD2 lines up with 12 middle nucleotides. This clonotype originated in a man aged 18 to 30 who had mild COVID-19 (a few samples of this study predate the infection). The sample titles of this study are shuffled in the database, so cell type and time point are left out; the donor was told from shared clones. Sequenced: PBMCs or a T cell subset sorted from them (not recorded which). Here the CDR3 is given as CASSFKSTSGGPGSADTQYF. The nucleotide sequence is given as TGTGCCAGCAGCTTCAAGTCTACTAGCGGGGGGCCGGGGAGCGCAGATACGCAGTATTTT. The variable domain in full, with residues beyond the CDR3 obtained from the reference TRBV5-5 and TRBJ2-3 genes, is DAGVTQSPTHLIKTRGQQVTLRCSPISGHKSVSWYQQVLGQGPQFIFQYYEKEERGRGNFPDRFSARQFPNYSSELNVNALLLGDSALYLCASSFKSTSGGPGSADTQYFGPGTRLTVL.